The clone carrying this T cell receptor (beta chain) has only one observation. The sample belongs to a study of T cells in narcolepsy. The CDR3 consists of 16 residues. V was pared by 6 bases and J by 0 bases, with 12 bases between. Germline-derived CDR1 and CDR2 are SNHLY and FYNNEI. Method: immunoSEQ multiplex PCR; TCRdb's copy keeps in-frame clones and lacks some. The sample includes some 22,000 clones, 85% seen only once; the top ten take approximately 10%. This TCR derives from a human donor in good health. The gene calls are TRBV2 and TRBJ2-6; possibly TRBD2 for D (5 bases). The sequencing input was memory (CD45RA-) CD4+ T cells from blood. The CDR3 nucleotides are TGTGCCAGCAGATCCGGGGTTAACTCTGGGGCCAACGTCCTGACTTTC. Its translation is CASRSGVNSGANVLTF.